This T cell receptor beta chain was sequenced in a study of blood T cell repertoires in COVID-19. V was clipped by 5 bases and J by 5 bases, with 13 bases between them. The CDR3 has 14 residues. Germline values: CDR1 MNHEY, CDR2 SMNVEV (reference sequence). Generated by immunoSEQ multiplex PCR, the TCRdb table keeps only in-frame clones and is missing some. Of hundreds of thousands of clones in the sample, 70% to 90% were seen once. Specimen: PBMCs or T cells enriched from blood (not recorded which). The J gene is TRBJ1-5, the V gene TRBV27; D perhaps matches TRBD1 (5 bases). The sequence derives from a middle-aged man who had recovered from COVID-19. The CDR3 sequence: CASSIRAGYQPQHF. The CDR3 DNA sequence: TGTGCCAGCAGTATCAGGGCCGGCTATCAGCCCCAGCATTTT.